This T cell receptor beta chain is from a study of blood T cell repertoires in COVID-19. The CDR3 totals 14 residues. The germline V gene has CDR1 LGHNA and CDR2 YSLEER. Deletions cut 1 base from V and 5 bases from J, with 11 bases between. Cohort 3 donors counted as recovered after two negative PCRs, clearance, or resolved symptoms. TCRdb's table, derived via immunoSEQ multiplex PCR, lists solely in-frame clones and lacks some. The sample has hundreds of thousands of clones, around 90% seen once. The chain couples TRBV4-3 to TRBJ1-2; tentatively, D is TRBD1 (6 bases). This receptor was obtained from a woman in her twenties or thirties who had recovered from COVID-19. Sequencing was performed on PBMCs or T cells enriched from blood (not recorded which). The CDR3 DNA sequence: TGCGCCAGCAGCCAAGGACTGGACAGATATGGCTACACCTTC. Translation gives CASSQGLDRYGYTF.